Listed here are 23 T cell receptor beta chains from one sample, sequenced in a study of shared T cell receptors in the human thymus. Clones were sequenced by immunoSEQ multiplex PCR, and TCRdb holds only the in-frame ones, with some missing. The data contain hundreds of thousands of clones, 80% to 90% of them singletons. This sample also appeared in a second study, on human thymus T cells.

The sample taken for sequencing was thymocytes. Source of these receptors: a girl under three years old with a congenital heart defect.

This clone appeared a few times. The J gene is TRBJ2-7, the V gene TRBV7-9, with 11 positions matching TRBD1. CDR1 SEHNR and CDR2 FQNEAQ come from the germline V gene (reference sequence). Unmatched junction bases numbered 10, after V lost 3 bases and J lost 3 bases. The CDR3 has 17 residues. CDR3: CASSLERSGTGGYEQYF. In nucleotides, the CDR3 is TGTGCCAGCAGCTTGGAACGATCCGGGACAGGGGGCTACGAGCAGTACTTC.

The chain links TRBV9 to TRBJ1-4; 8 bases match TRBD1. The CDR3 is 15 residues long. Germline CDR1 is SGDLS and CDR2 is YYNGEE. After removal of 4 bases from V and 5 bases from J, the junction contained 7 bases not matched to a gene. The CDR3 loop is CASSPRRDRNEKLFF. CDR3 bases: TGTGCCAGCAGCCCCCGCCGGGACAGGAATGAAAAACTGTTTTTT.

This rearrangement joins TRBV6-1 to TRBJ1-4; D is uncertain. CDR1 is MNHNS and CDR2 is SASEGT in the germline V gene. Trimming removed 2 bases from V and 3 bases from J, with 16 bases in between. The length of the CDR3 is 17 residues. CDR3 sequence (DNA): TGTGCCAGCAGTGAATTCCATATGAGTGTCCCTAATGAAAAACTGTTTTTT. Protein product: CASSEFHMSVPNEKLFF.

The chain uses TRBV4-2 and TRBJ2-3, with 7 positions matching TRBD1. The CDR3 is made up of 16 amino acids. With 1 base clipped from V and 3 bases from J, the junction kept 7 bases outside the gene matches. The V gene's germline CDR1 is LGHNA and CDR2 YNFKEQ. CDR3 nucleotides: TGTGCCAGCAGCCAAGTTGGAGGCAGGGGGACAGATACGCAGTATTTT. This codes for CASSQVGGRGTDTQYF.

The chain employs TRBV7-9 and TRBJ1-3; D might be TRBD1 (5 bases). The CDR3 length is 16 residues. The ends were cut back, 1 base at V and 0 bases at J, with 10 bases in the middle. Germline assignment: CDR1 SEHNR and CDR2 FQNEAQ (reference sequence). CDR3 bases: TGTGCCAGCAGCTTAGTAAAGGGGTACTCTGGAAACACCATATATTTT. Amino acid sequence: CASSLVKGYSGNTIYF.

The count of this clone is one. V and J are TRBV4-3 and TRBJ2-5; 8 positions match TRBD2. CDR3 length: 19 residues. V dropped 0 bases and J dropped 3; count of bases not matched to a gene: 15. Germline CDR1 LGHNA, CDR2 YSLEER. In DNA, the CDR3 is TGCGCCAGCAGCCAAGATCGAGGAGCGGGGGTGCCGACAAAAGAGACCCAGTACTTC. Encoded protein: CASSQDRGAGVPTKETQYF.

The V gene is TRBV5-4, the J gene TRBJ1-1; D uncertain. The V end lost 4 bases, the J end lost 6 bases, and 16 bases lay between the germline ends. CDR1 and CDR2 (germline): SGHNT, YYREEE (reference sequence). This CDR3 spans 14 amino acids. Here the CDR3 DNA reads TGTGCCAGCAGCGGGGAACGGGGTGGGGCTGAAGCTTTCTTT. Translation: CASSGERGGAEAFF.

This rearrangement joins TRBV27 to TRBJ2-2; TRBD1 agrees at 12 bases. V lost 3 bases and J lost 7; bases outside the gene matches: 12. The germline V gene encodes CDR1 MNHEY and CDR2 SMNVEV (reference sequence). The CDR3 totals 18 residues. The DNA of the CDR3 is TGTGCCAGCAGTTTCCACCCTCCCGGGACAGGGGGCCGCGGGGAGCTGTTTTTT. It codes for CASSFHPPGTGGRGELFF.

The gene calls are TRBV7-4 and TRBJ1-1, with TRBD1 matching over 9 bases. CDR1 and CDR2 (germline): SGHVT, SQSDAQ. Trimming took 4 bases from V and 4 from J; bases not matched to a gene: 22. This CDR3 is built from 20 residues. The CDR3 loop reads CASSSPDDAAGQGDLTEAFF. CDR3 nucleotide sequence: TGTGCCAGCAGCTCACCGGATGACGCCGCGGGACAGGGAGACCTCACTGAAGCTTTCTTT.

This chain uses TRBV2 with TRBJ2-6; perhaps TRBD1 as D (5 bases). The V end was cut by 7 bases, the J end by 0 bases, with 13 bases between. Germline CDR1 reads SNHLY; CDR2 reads FYNNEI. The CDR3 consists of 16 residues. The CDR3 protein is CASNQGAYSGANVLTF. DNA of the CDR3: TGTGCCAGCAACCAAGGGGCCTACTCTGGGGCCAACGTCCTGACTTTC.

This chain joins TRBV18 and TRBJ2-1; D perhaps matches TRBD2 (7 bases). The germline V gene has CDR1 KGHSH and CDR2 LQKENI. Trimming cost V 0 bases and J 7 bases, with 16 bases left between them. The CDR3 runs to 16 residues. The CDR3: CASSPPGGPIWNEQFF. The DNA for the CDR3 is TGTGCCAGCTCACCACCGGGGGGGCCTATTTGGAATGAGCAGTTCTTC.

Here the CDR3 DNA reads TGTGCCAGCAGGCCCAGGACAGGGGGTAACTATGGCTACACCTTC. Translation gives CASRPRTGGNYGYTF. The V gene is TRBV27, the J gene TRBJ1-2; 10 nucleotides match TRBD1. The CDR3 spans 15 residues. Per germline, CDR1 MNHEY and CDR2 SMNVEV (reference sequence). With V trimmed by 6 bases and J by 1 base, 5 bases remained unmatched.

The chain is built from TRBV10-1 and TRBJ1-2; D unclear. Trimming removed 4 bases at V and 0 bases at J, with 15 bases between. Germline V gene data show CDR1 as WNHNN and CDR2 as SYGVQD (reference sequence). This CDR3 comprises 16 residues. CDR3 residues: CASSAGRERANYGYTF. The CDR3, as DNA: TGCGCCAGCAGTGCCGGGAGGGAACGAGCTAACTATGGCTACACCTTC.

This rearrangement joins TRBV7-2 to TRBJ2-7, with 12 bases aligning to TRBD2. The CDR3 has 19 amino acids. In germline, CDR1 is SGHTA, CDR2 FQGNSA. Unmatched junction bases numbered 13, after V lost 1 base and J lost 3 bases. The CDR3 region is CASSLVGQIETSGGYEQYF. CDR3 DNA: TGTGCCAGCAGCTTAGTGGGACAGATTGAGACTAGCGGGGGCTACGAGCAGTACTTC.

CDR3 amino acids: CATSKERVQPQHF. For the CDR3, the DNA is TGTGCCACCAGCAAGGAGAGGGTTCAGCCCCAGCATTTT. The rearrangement links TRBV15 to TRBJ1-5; D is ambiguous. Trimming pared 4 bases from V and 6 bases from J, leaving 10 bases between. Per germline, CDR1 LNHNV and CDR2 YYDKDF (reference sequence). This CDR3 region has 13 residues.

V usage is TRBV29-1 and J usage is TRBJ2-7; possible D gene TRBD2, 7 bases. The CDR3 contains 15 residues. V was clipped by 6 bases and J by 2 bases, with 20 bases between them. Germline loops: CDR1 SQVTM, CDR2 ANQGSEA. Here the CDR3 DNA reads TGCAGCGTCCCGGGGGGCAGGGGACTCCCCTACGAGCAGTACTTC. It yields the protein CSVPGGRGLPYEQYF.

The rearrangement links TRBV20-1 to TRBJ2-5; D gene ambiguous. The CDR3 spans 11 residues. Germline CDR1 DFQATT, CDR2 SNEGSKA (reference sequence). V shed 1 base and J shed 5 bases, with 5 bases lying between them. CDR3 bases: TGCAGTGCTAGAGGGCCCGAGACCCAGTACTTC. Protein sequence: CSARGPETQYF.

The chain employs TRBV9 and TRBJ2-1; TRBD2 agrees at 8 bases. CDR3 length: 16 amino acids. The germline CDR1 and CDR2 sequences are SGDLS and YYNGEE. Germline trimming cut 3 bases from V and 7 bases from J; bases unmatched to any gene: 12. This chain's CDR3 is CASSARAGALGNEQFF. The CDR3 DNA sequence: TGTGCCAGCAGCGCCCGAGCGGGGGCCTTAGGTAATGAGCAGTTCTTC.

The chain carries TRBV10-2 and TRBJ2-1; D is undetermined. The length of the CDR3 is 11 residues. V was shortened by 2 bases and J by 7 bases, with 3 bases between the two germline ends. Germline V gene sequence: CDR1 WSHSY, CDR2 SAAADI. The CDR3 spells CASSETNEQFF. CDR3 DNA: TGCGCCAGCAGTGAGACTAATGAGCAGTTCTTC.

The CDR3 sequence: CASSEAGGFTGIGQFF. The CDR3 DNA sequence: TGTGCCAGCAGTGAAGCCGGGGGGTTTACAGGTATAGGGCAGTTCTTC. V is TRBV2 and J is TRBJ2-1, with 7 bases fitting TRBD2. Trimming at V came to 0 bases and at J to 12 bases, leaving 14 bases not matched to a gene. Per germline, CDR1 SNHLY and CDR2 FYNNEI. This CDR3 comprises 16 residues.

This chain connects TRBV9 to TRBJ2-3; possible D gene TRBD1, 6 bases. V lost 4 bases and J lost 3, with 15 bases in between. This CDR3 contains 15 residues. CDR1 and CDR2 (germline): SGDLS, YYNGEE. The CDR3 reads CASSPQGRGTDTQYF. Written as DNA, the CDR3 is TGTGCCAGCAGCCCCCAGGGGCGCGGGACAGATACGCAGTATTTT. Combining the CDR3 with reference TRBV9 and TRBJ2-3 gives the whole variable domain DSGVTQTPKHLITATGQRVTLRCSPRSGDLSVYWYQQSLDQGLQFLIQYYNGEERAKGNILERFSAQQFPDLHSELNLSSLELGDSALYFCASSPQGRGTDTQYFGPGTRLTVL.

The J gene is TRBJ2-1, the V gene TRBV9; the D is unclear. CDR3 length: 15 amino acids. Germline V gene data show CDR1 as SGDLS and CDR2 as YYNGEE. The V end was cut by 0 bases, the J end by 1 base, with 8 bases between. In DNA, the CDR3 is TGTGCCAGCAGCGTAGGGCTTGATTCCTACAATGAGCAGTTCTTC. This codes for CASSVGLDSYNEQFF.

The chain has TRBV2 and TRBJ1-6; 8 bases fit TRBD1. The V and J ends lost 3 bases and 3 bases, in that order; junction bases with no gene match: 1. The CDR3 spans 15 residues. CDR1 is SNHLY and CDR2 is FYNNEI in the germline V gene. The CDR3, as DNA: TGTGCCAGCAGTGAGGACAGGGTCTATAATTCACCCCTCCACTTT. It codes for CASSEDRVYNSPLHF.